The 2 T cell receptor beta chains in this list originate from one sample, sequenced in a study of blood T cells in healthy people across ages. It was with a sample-barcoded 5' primer and a J-beta primer mix that a second PCR of roughly 7 to 11 cycles was run. In TCRdb, the 5' RACE reads were re-called with MiXCR into one record per CDR3 protein. The repertoire holds about 970,000 distinct CDR3 sequences, with roughly half as singletons. Input material: blood. The receptors shown here come from an older woman in good health.

The J gene is TRBJ1-4, the V gene TRBV4-2; no clear D gene. With 0 bases removed from V and 0 bases from J, the gap between germline ends came to 8 bases. Looked up from germline, CDR1 is LGHNA and CDR2 is YNFKEQ. The CDR3 sequence is 16 residues long. The CDR3 DNA is TGTGCCAGCAGCCAAGATGTAACACCAACTAATGAAAAACTGTTTTTT. It translates to CASSQDVTPTNEKLFF.

This clonotype was seen more than once but under ten times. The genes are TRBV5-1 and TRBJ2-7; 8 bases line up with TRBD1. This CDR3 contains 14 residues. Losses at the gene ends were 4 bases for V and 3 bases for J; bases not matched to a gene: 6. From germline, CDR1 is SGHRS and CDR2 YFSETQ. DNA of the CDR3: TGCGCCAGCAGCCTAACAGGGGGAAACTACGAGCAGTACTTC. Its translation: CASSLTGGNYEQYF.